This T cell receptor (beta chain) came from a study of technical replicates of blood from several donors. Measured with immunoSEQ multiplex PCR; TCRdb has only the in-frame clones, and not every one. Among about 93,000 clones listed, roughly 96% were seen once. Per the germline V gene, CDR1 is SNHLY and CDR2 is FYNNEI. This CDR3 region has 16 residues. The V and J ends lost 5 bases and 2 bases, in that order; junction bases with no gene match: 5. The material sequenced was T cells isolated from PBMCs. The source is a human donor in good health. The V gene is TRBV2, the J gene TRBJ2-5; 13 bases are shared with TRBD2. The CDR3 sequence is CASSRLAGGSQETQYF. CDR3 coding DNA: TGTGCCAGCAGTCGACTAGCGGGAGGTAGTCAAGAGACCCAGTACTTC.